This TCR beta chain came from a study of CDR3 diversity in severe acne. Per germline, CDR1 SEHNR and CDR2 FQNEAQ (reference sequence). Germline trimming cut 6 bases from V and 3 bases from J; bases unmatched to any gene: 1. The CDR3 is made up of 13 amino acids. TCRdb used MiXCR to reprocess the PCR reads, holding one entry per CDR3 protein. The table includes about 93,000 distinct CDR3 sequences, around half detected once. Sequencing used blood. This chain uses TRBV7-9 with TRBJ1-5; 8 bases align to TRBD1. This TCR derives from a male donor in good health, serving as a control. CDR3 sequence reads: CASRTGDNQPQHF. In nucleotides, the CDR3 is TGTGCCAGCAGGACAGGGGACAATCAGCCCCAGCATTTT.